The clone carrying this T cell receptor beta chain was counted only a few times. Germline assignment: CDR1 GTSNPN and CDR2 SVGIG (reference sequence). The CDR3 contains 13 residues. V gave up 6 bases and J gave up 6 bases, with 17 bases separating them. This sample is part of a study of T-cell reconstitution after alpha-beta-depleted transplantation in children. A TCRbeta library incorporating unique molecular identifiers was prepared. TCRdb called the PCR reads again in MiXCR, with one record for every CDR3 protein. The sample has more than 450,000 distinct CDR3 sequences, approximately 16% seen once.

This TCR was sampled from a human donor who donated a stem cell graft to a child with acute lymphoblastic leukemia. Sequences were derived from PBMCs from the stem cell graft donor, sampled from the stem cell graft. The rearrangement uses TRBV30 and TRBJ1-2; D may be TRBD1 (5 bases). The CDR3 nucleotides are TGTGCCTGTCGCGGGGGTTGGATCGATGGCTACACCTTC. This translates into CACRGGWIDGYTF.